Below, 25 T cell receptor beta chains from the same sample are listed, as sequenced in a study of shared clonotypes between healthy human individuals. Libraries were prepared by immunoSEQ multiplex PCR; TCRdb keeps only in-frame clonotypes and omits some of them. The top ten clones hold over 0.3% of a sample with more than 1,200,000 clones, about 98.5% of them seen once. Source material: naive CD4+ T cells sorted from blood. The subset was: CD45RA+ positively selected. The origin of the receptors is a man aged 25 to 45 in good health.

The chain joins TRBV2 to TRBJ2-3; 7 nucleotides align to TRBD2. V shed 8 bases and J 2 bases; nucleotides not matched to a gene: 7. Germline V lookup: CDR1 SNHLY, CDR2 FYNNEI. This CDR3 spans 14 amino acids. The DNA for the CDR3 is TGTGCCAGCGCCCTGGGGGGGGACACAGATACGCAGTATTTT. It specifies CASALGGDTDTQYF.

The chain carries TRBV5-5 and TRBJ2-3, with D uncertain. The germline V gene encodes CDR1 SGHKS and CDR2 YYEKEE (reference sequence). Trimming cost V 0 bases and J 0 bases, with 8 bases left between them. The CDR3 totals 15 residues. The CDR3 DNA follows: TGTGCCAGCAGCTTGGGCGGACCTAGCACAGATACGCAGTATTTT. This sequence encodes CASSLGGPSTDTQYF.

The genes are TRBV28 and TRBJ2-5; TRBD1 aligns across 9 bases. Germline V gives CDR1 MDHEN, CDR2 SYDVKM. V lost 3 bases and J lost 2; bases outside the gene matches: 4. The CDR3 extends over 15 amino acids. DNA for the CDR3: TGTGCCAGCAGTTTTGGGACAGGGTATCAAGAGACCCAGTACTTC. Protein: CASSFGTGYQETQYF.

J is TRBJ2-2 and V is TRBV6-1; 9 bases match TRBD1. The V gene's germline CDR1 is MNHNS and CDR2 SASEGT. Trimming took 7 bases from V and 5 from J; bases not matched to a gene: 8. The CDR3 runs 15 residues. The DNA of the CDR3 is TGTGCCAGCAACGTGGGACAGGGTCGTACCGGGGAGCTGTTTTTT. It translates to CASNVGQGRTGELFF.

Concerning this clone itself: The same CDR3 is also encoded by other DNA sequences in this sample. The rearrangement joins TRBV9 to TRBJ2-7; 12 bases are shared with TRBD2. The germline CDR1 and CDR2 sequences are SGDLS and YYNGEE. CDR3 length: 14 residues. With 0 bases clipped from V and 6 bases from J, the junction kept 1 base outside the gene matches. CDR3 DNA: TGTGCCAGCAGCGTAGGACTAGCGGGAGCCGAGCAGTACTTC. Translating gives CASSVGLAGAEQYF. Looking up the rest from reference TRBV9 and TRBJ2-7 gives the full variable domain: DSGVTQTPKHLITATGQRVTLRCSPRSGDLSVYWYQQSLDQGLQFLIQYYNGEERAKGNILERFSAQQFPDLHSELNLSSLELGDSALYFCASSVGLAGAEQYFGPGTRLTVT.

This chain uses TRBV5-1 with TRBJ2-2, with 11 nucleotides matching TRBD2. Trimming at V came to 1 base and at J to 3 bases, leaving 5 bases not matched to a gene. Germline values: CDR1 SGHRS, CDR2 YFSETQ. CDR3 length: 17 residues. CDR3 in amino acids: CASSLIELAGDTGELFF. The CDR3 bases are TGCGCCAGCAGCTTGATTGAACTAGCGGGAGACACCGGGGAGCTGTTTTTT.

The J gene is TRBJ2-1, the V gene TRBV6-5; 8 bases are shared with TRBD1. V lost 6 bases to trimming and J lost 4 bases; unmatched junction nucleotides: 8. From germline, CDR1 is MNHEY and CDR2 SVGAGI. This CDR3 contains 15 residues. The CDR3 is CASRTGTGVYNEQFF. DNA of the CDR3: TGTGCCAGCAGAACCGGGACAGGAGTTTACAATGAGCAGTTCTTC.

The rearrangement uses TRBV9 and TRBJ1-5; no clear D gene. This CDR3 has 13 amino acids. Trimming took off 4 bases at V and 3 bases at J, with 8 bases between the two ends. Germline V gene lookup returns CDR1 SGDLS and CDR2 YYNGEE. The CDR3, as DNA: TGTGCCAGCAGCCCCACCAACAATCAGCCCCAGCATTTT. Its translation: CASSPTNNQPQHF.

V gene TRBV18 combines with J gene TRBJ2-1; D may be TRBD1 (5 bases). The CDR3 contains 11 residues. Germline CDR1 KGHSH, CDR2 LQKENI. V lost 7 bases to trimming and J lost 5 bases, with 6 bases between them. CDR3 loop: CASYRNNEQFF. The DNA of the CDR3 is TGTGCCAGCTACAGGAACAATGAGCAGTTCTTC.

This chain connects TRBV5-1 to TRBJ2-1, with TRBD2 matching over 8 bases. The CDR3 extends over 14 amino acids. The germline V gene encodes CDR1 SGHRS and CDR2 YFSETQ. The ends lost 6 bases at V and 8 bases at J; junction bases unmatched: 10. CDR3 protein: CASTSREGPDEQFF. The CDR3 nucleotides are TGCGCCAGCACCTCACGGGAGGGCCCGGATGAGCAGTTCTTC.

This clone was seen only once. The chain uses TRBV4-3 and TRBJ1-1, with no clear D. Germline V gives CDR1 LGHNA, CDR2 YSLEER. V was cut by 4 bases and J by 0 bases, with 6 bases left in between. The CDR3 is 13 residues long. The CDR3 DNA is TGCGCCAGCAGCCTCCTGGTGAACACTGAAGCTTTCTTT. Protein product: CASSLLVNTEAFF.

Regarding this clone: Other DNA sequences in this sample translate to the same CDR3. This chain joins TRBV7-3 and TRBJ1-1; D is uncertain. Germline V gene sequence: CDR1 SGHTA, CDR2 FQGTGA. This CDR3 has 11 residues. Trimming cost V 4 bases and J 4 bases, with 4 bases left between them. The CDR3 nucleotides read TGTGCCAGCAGCTCGGGCACTGAAGCTTTCTTT. Its translation is CASSSGTEAFF.

The rearrangement links TRBV19 to TRBJ2-7; TRBD1 agrees at 7 bases. The CDR3 has 15 residues. V shed 4 bases, J shed 0 bases, and the junction held 6 bases outside the gene matches. Germline CDR1 reads LNHDA; CDR2 reads SQIVND (reference sequence). The DNA of the CDR3 is TGTGCCAGTAGTACTACGGGACAGAGCTCCTACGAGCAGTACTTC. Encoded protein: CASSTTGQSSYEQYF.

V usage is TRBV18 and J usage is TRBJ1-5; 7 nucleotides match TRBD1. The trim removed 8 bases at V and 7 bases at J, leaving 11 bases unmatched. CDR3 length equals 14 residues. Germline V lookup: CDR1 KGHSH, CDR2 LQKENI. The CDR3 is CASTRDSLGQPQHF. CDR3 DNA: TGTGCCAGCACTCGGGACAGCCTGGGACAGCCCCAGCATTTT.

The chain links TRBV5-4 to TRBJ2-7; a possible D gene is TRBD1 (6 bases). V dropped 4 bases and J dropped 6 bases, with 17 bases sitting between them. Germline CDR1 is SGHNT and CDR2 is YYREEE (reference sequence). The length of the CDR3 is 14 residues. The DNA for the CDR3 is TGTGCCAGCAGCGAACAGGGTCCCTGGGGCGAGCAGTACTTC. This gives the protein CASSEQGPWGEQYF.

This clone showed up just once. The chain uses TRBV25-1 and TRBJ2-1; 10 bases fit TRBD1. V trimming: 4 bases; J trimming: 5 bases; junction bases outside the gene matches: 8. CDR3 length: 16 residues. Germline V lookup: CDR1 MGHDK, CDR2 SYGVNS. CDR3 residues: CASSALGDRGHNEQFF. DNA of the CDR3: TGTGCCAGCAGTGCCTTAGGGGACAGGGGCCACAATGAGCAGTTCTTC.

V and J are TRBV7-9 and TRBJ2-6, with TRBD2 matching 9 bases. In germline, CDR1 is SEHNR, CDR2 FQNEAQ (reference sequence). The CDR3 consists of 16 residues. J lost 2 bases, V lost 3 bases, and 2 bases had no gene match. The CDR3 sequence: CASSLREGPGANVLTF. DNA for the CDR3: TGTGCCAGCAGCTTGCGGGAGGGCCCTGGGGCCAACGTCCTGACTTTC. Based on the CDR3 plus reference TRBV7-9 and TRBJ2-6, the full variable domain is DTGVSQNPRHKITKRGQNVTFRCDPISEHNRLYWYRQTLGQGPEFLTYFQNEAQLEKSRLLSDRFSAERPKGSFSTLEIQRTEQGDSAMYLCASSLREGPGANVLTFGAGSRLTVL.

This clone was recorded only once. Other DNA sequences in the same sample also yield this CDR3. The chain uses TRBV20-1 and TRBJ2-5; D unresolved. Germline CDR1 and CDR2: DFQATT and SNEGSKA (reference sequence). This CDR3 has 10 amino acids. V lost 3 bases and J lost 4, with 3 bases in between. In nucleotides, the CDR3 is TGCAGTGCTAGGTTAGAGACCCAGTACTTC. This codes for CSARLETQYF.

Of note for this clone: Other DNA sequences from this sample encode an identical CDR3 as well. This chain uses TRBV18 with TRBJ2-1; D gene uncertain. Trimming cost V 3 bases and J 0 bases, with 9 bases left between them. The germline V gene has CDR1 KGHSH and CDR2 LQKENI. CDR3 length: 15 residues. The CDR3 DNA reads as TGTGCCAGCTCACCTGTGGTTAGCTCCTACAATGAGCAGTTCTTC. This sequence encodes CASSPVVSSYNEQFF.

About this clone: The same CDR3 can be traced to other DNA sequences in this sample. The CDR3 spells CASSLGQRTDTQYF. CDR3 DNA: TGCGCCAGCAGCTTAGGGCAGAGAACAGATACGCAGTATTTT. The J gene is TRBJ2-3, the V gene TRBV5-1; no firm D call. In germline, CDR1 is SGHRS, CDR2 YFSETQ. This CDR3 has 14 amino acids. The germline V and J ends were trimmed by 2 bases and 3 bases, with 10 bases remaining between them.

The chain employs TRBV9 and TRBJ2-7; D might be TRBD1 (6 bases). Germline assignment: CDR1 SGDLS and CDR2 YYNGEE. CDR3 length: 13 amino acids. Trimming pared 2 bases from V and 7 bases from J, leaving 13 bases between. This CDR3 reads CASSVTPGTEQYF. The DNA for the CDR3 is TGTGCCAGCAGCGTCACCCCCGGGACAGAGCAGTACTTC.

The chain uses TRBV6-6 and TRBJ2-1, with D hard to call. The CDR3 totals 14 residues. Germline CDR1 and CDR2: MNHNY and SVGAGI (reference sequence). The V and J ends lost 6 bases and 0 bases respectively, with 9 bases between them. The CDR3 region has the DNA TGTGCCAGCAGCGGCGGAAACTCCTACAATGAGCAGTTCTTC. Translation: CASSGGNSYNEQFF.

V usage is TRBV5-1 and J usage is TRBJ2-3; no clear D gene. Germline V gives CDR1 SGHRS, CDR2 YFSETQ. This CDR3 is 15 amino acids long. Trimming pared 0 bases from V and 1 base from J, leaving 9 bases between. The CDR3 nucleotides are TGCGCCAGCAGCTTGGAACTTCCAGGCACAGATACGCAGTATTTT. Encoded protein: CASSLELPGTDTQYF.

The chain recombines TRBV6-6 with TRBJ1-2, with TRBD1 matching over 7 bases. Germline V CDR1 and CDR2: MNHNY, SVGAGI (reference sequence). The junction had 3 bases not matched to a gene; V was cut back by 4 bases and J by 4 bases. The length of the CDR3 is 13 residues. The CDR3 coding sequence is TGTGCCAGCAGTTTGACAGGGATCTATGGCTACACCTTC. It is translated as CASSLTGIYGYTF.

The chain joins TRBV5-1 to TRBJ1-2, with a tentative D call TRBD1 (5 bases). This CDR3 is 14 amino acids long. Germline V gene data show CDR1 as SGHRS and CDR2 as YFSETQ. V was trimmed by 0 bases and J by 4 bases, leaving 10 bases between them. The CDR3 coding sequence is TGCGCCAGCAGCTTGGATGGGGCCAGCTATGGCTACACCTTC. Its translation is CASSLDGASYGYTF.